The rows below give T cell receptor beta chains drawn from one sample of a study of blood T cells in healthy people across ages. TCRdb itself ran the 5' RACE reads through MiXCR, one entry per CDR3 protein. The table shows around 1,600,000 distinct CDR3 sequences, with around 40% occurring only once. The specimen sequenced was blood. These receptors were collected from a woman in her late teens or twenties in good health. Both conserved end residues are part of each CDR3.

v_gene	j_gene	CDR3aa
TRBV6-2/TRBV6-3	TRBJ1-1	CASSYGQANTEAFF
TRBV7-9	TRBJ1-1	CASAEISTEAFF
TRBV24-1	.	CATSVSVFPYEQYF
TRBV4-3	TRBJ2-7	CAGSQDSHTSTYEQYF
TRBV9	TRBJ2-1	CASSSRRGGGFTAGEGYNEQFF
TRBV12-3/TRBV12-4	TRBJ1-5	CASSHAGQGNQPQHF
TRBV4-3	TRBJ2-1	CASSQDGRSPSSYNEQFF
TRBV6-2/TRBV6-3	TRBJ2-1	CASTSRREIYNEQFF
TRBV7-2	TRBJ2-5	CASSLRTAEETQYF
TRBV12-3/TRBV12-4	TRBJ2-1	CASSDRDSAREQFF
TRBV28	TRBJ2-7	CASSPHSGRTLSYEQYF